The 14 T cell receptor beta chains below were found in one sample sequenced in a study of shared clonotypes between healthy human individuals. Data came from immunoSEQ multiplex PCR; TCRdb stores just in-frame clones and leaves some out. The data contain about 1.1 million clones, approximately 80% of them singletons. Sequencing used memory CD4+ T cells from PBMCs. Subset defined: CD45RA-negative fraction. The receptors stem from a man aged 18 to 29 in good health. Some clones in this sample may be carry-over from other donors' samples.

This chain links TRBV4-1 with TRBJ2-3; TRBD2 aligns across 7 bases. V lost 1 base to trimming and J lost 0 bases; unmatched junction nucleotides: 7. The CDR3 spans 17 residues. The germline gives CDR1 MGHRA, CDR2 YSYEKL. The CDR3 DNA is TGCGCCAGCAGCCAAGGGCCTGCGGGAGCGAGCACAGATACGCAGTATTTT. As protein: CASSQGPAGASTDTQYF.

This clone has just one count. The chain carries TRBV28 and TRBJ1-3, with a weak D call TRBD1 (5 bases). The CDR3 runs to 15 residues. With 3 bases removed from V and 8 bases from J, the gap between germline ends came to 17 bases. CDR1 is MDHEN, CDR2 SYDVKM, per germline. CDR3 sequence reads: CASSFSGYGGDTIYF. Written as DNA, the CDR3 is TGTGCCAGCAGTTTTTCGGGCTATGGAGGGGACACCATATATTTT.

The rearrangement joins TRBV5-1 to TRBJ1-5; D gene uncertain. V dropped 4 bases and J dropped 3 bases, with 20 bases sitting between them. This CDR3 has 17 residues. CDR1 and CDR2 from the germline V gene are SGHRS and YFSETQ. The CDR3 region is CASSPFPRSQVNQPQHF. CDR3 nucleotide sequence: TGCGCCAGCAGCCCCTTTCCCCGCTCCCAGGTCAATCAGCCCCAGCATTTT.

This chain joins TRBV7-2 and TRBJ2-6, with 10 bases aligning to TRBD1. The CDR3 totals 17 residues. V shed 5 bases, J shed 0 bases, and the junction held 4 bases outside the gene matches. Germline lookup yields CDR1 SGHTA and CDR2 FQGNSA. DNA of the CDR3: TGTGCCAGCAGCCGACAGGGGGCTAGCTCTGGGGCCAACGTCCTGACTTTC. Its protein is CASSRQGASSGANVLTF.

The chain couples TRBV5-1 to TRBJ1-2; TRBD1 might be the D (6 bases). The ends were cut back, 6 bases at V and 1 base at J, with 16 bases in the middle. The V gene's germline CDR1 is SGHRS and CDR2 YFSETQ. This CDR3 is 15 amino acids long. CDR3 amino acids: CASKPGAGVNYGYTF. CDR3 in DNA: TGCGCCAGCAAGCCAGGGGCCGGGGTTAACTATGGCTACACCTTC.

The chain couples TRBV7-2 to TRBJ2-3; a possible D gene is TRBD2 (6 bases). The CDR3 contains 20 residues. Trimming shortened V by 0 bases and J by 0 bases, and 22 bases separated the two germline ends. Germline assignment: CDR1 SGHTA and CDR2 FQGNSA. CDR3 nucleotide sequence: TGTGCCAGCAGCTTAGCGATCGCCCGGGGTAGCGGTGTGAGCACAGATACGCAGTATTTT. Encoded protein: CASSLAIARGSGVSTDTQYF.

The genes are TRBV5-1 and TRBJ2-2, with unresolved D. V lost 4 bases to trimming and J lost 0 bases, with 13 bases between them. Germline V CDR1 and CDR2: SGHRS, YFSETQ. CDR3 length: 16 amino acids. This chain's CDR3 is CASSATQIANTGELFF. CDR3 nucleotides: TGCGCCAGCAGCGCTACACAGATCGCGAACACCGGGGAGCTGTTTTTT.

V is TRBV6-1 and J is TRBJ1-3; tentatively, D is TRBD1 (5 bases). This CDR3 has 13 residues. The V end was cut by 8 bases, the J end by 0 bases, with 8 bases between. Germline V gene data show CDR1 as MNHNS and CDR2 as SASEGT. The DNA for the CDR3 is TGTGCCAGCGACAGCTACTCTGGAAACACCATATATTTT. Translated, it gives CASDSYSGNTIYF.

This clone has more than one count but fewer than ten. The chain has TRBV29-1 and TRBJ2-3, with 10 bases identical to TRBD1. V lost 5 bases and J lost 0; bases outside the gene matches: 5. CDR3 length: 15 amino acids. The V gene's germline CDR1 is SQVTM and CDR2 ANQGSEA. The CDR3 reads CSVMGTGESTDTQYF. For the CDR3, the DNA is TGCAGCGTTATGGGGACAGGGGAGAGCACAGATACGCAGTATTTT.

The chain uses TRBV5-6 and TRBJ2-3, with 11 nucleotides matching TRBD2. The junction had 12 bases not matched to a gene; V was cut back by 4 bases and J by 2 bases. The CDR3 consists of 18 residues. The germline CDR1 and CDR2 sequences are SGHDT and YYEEEE. The CDR3 loop reads CASSHRSLAGGSTDTQYF. In DNA form, the CDR3 reads TGTGCCAGCAGCCATAGGTCCCTAGCGGGAGGATCCACAGATACGCAGTATTTT.

The table lists this clone with a count of one. V usage is TRBV5-4 and J usage is TRBJ2-1; 12 bases map to TRBD2. This CDR3 is built from 16 residues. J gave up 5 bases and V 0 bases, and 3 bases lay outside the gene matches. Germline V gene data show CDR1 as SGHNT and CDR2 as YYREEE (reference sequence). The CDR3 DNA sequence: TGTGCCAGCAGCTTGGCGACTAGCGGGAGAAACAATGAGCAGTTCTTC. Protein product: CASSLATSGRNNEQFF. The full variable domain, its missing parts supplied by reference TRBV5-4 and TRBJ2-1, is ETGVTQSPTHLIKTRGQQVTLRCSSQSGHNTVSWYQQALGQGPQFIFQYYREEENGRGNFPPRFSGLQFPNYSSELNVNALELDDSALYLCASSLATSGRNNEQFFGPGTRLTVL.

V is TRBV5-6 and J is TRBJ1-5; D is unclear. V lost 0 bases, J lost 3 bases, and 7 bases lay in between. Germline V gives CDR1 SGHDT, CDR2 YYEEEE. The CDR3 is made up of 14 amino acids. The CDR3 DNA sequence: TGTGCCAGCAGCTTGGCCGGCTACAATCAGCCCCAGCATTTT. Amino acid sequence: CASSLAGYNQPQHF.

This chain joins TRBV5-1 and TRBJ2-5; a weak D match, TRBD2 (6 bases). The germline V and J ends were trimmed by 0 bases and 4 bases, with 13 bases remaining between them. The CDR3 contains 15 residues. Per the germline V gene, CDR1 is SGHRS and CDR2 is YFSETQ. The DNA for the CDR3 is TGCGCCAGCAGCTTGGTGGGGGGTAGAGCAGAGACCCAGTACTTC. Its protein product is CASSLVGGRAETQYF.

The genes are TRBV25-1 and TRBJ2-3, with a tentative D call TRBD2 (8 bases). The length of the CDR3 is 16 residues. Trimming took 8 bases from V and 3 from J, leaving 21 bases between them. Germline loops: CDR1 MGHDK, CDR2 SYGVNS. The chain's CDR3 is CASGPREGARTDTQYF. CDR3 sequence (DNA): TGTGCCAGCGGCCCCCGGGAGGGGGCAAGGACAGATACGCAGTATTTT.